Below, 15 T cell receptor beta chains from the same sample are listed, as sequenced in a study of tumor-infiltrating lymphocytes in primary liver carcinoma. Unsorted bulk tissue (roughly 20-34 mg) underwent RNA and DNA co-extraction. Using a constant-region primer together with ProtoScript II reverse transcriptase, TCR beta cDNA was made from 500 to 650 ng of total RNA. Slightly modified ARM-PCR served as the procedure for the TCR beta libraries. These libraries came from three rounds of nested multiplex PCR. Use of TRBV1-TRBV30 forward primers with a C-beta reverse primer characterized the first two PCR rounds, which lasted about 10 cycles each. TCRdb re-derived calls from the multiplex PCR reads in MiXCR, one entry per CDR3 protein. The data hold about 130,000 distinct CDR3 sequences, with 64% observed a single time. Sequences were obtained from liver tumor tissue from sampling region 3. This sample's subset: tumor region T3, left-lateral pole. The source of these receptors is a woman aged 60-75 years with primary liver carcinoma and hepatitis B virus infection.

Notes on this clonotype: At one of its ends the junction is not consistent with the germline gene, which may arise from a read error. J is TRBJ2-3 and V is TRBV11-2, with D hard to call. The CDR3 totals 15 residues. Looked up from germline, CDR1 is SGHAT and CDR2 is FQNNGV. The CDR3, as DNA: TGTGCCAGCAGCCCTTTCTTGGAAAGCATAGATACGCAATATTTT. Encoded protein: CASSPFLESIDTQYF.

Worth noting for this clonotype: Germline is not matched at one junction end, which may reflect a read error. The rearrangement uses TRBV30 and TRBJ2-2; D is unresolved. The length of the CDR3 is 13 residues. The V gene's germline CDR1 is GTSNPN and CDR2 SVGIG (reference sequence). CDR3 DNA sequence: TGTACCTGGAGTGCCAGTGGGTCCGGGGAGCTGTTTTTT. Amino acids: CTWSASGSGELFF.

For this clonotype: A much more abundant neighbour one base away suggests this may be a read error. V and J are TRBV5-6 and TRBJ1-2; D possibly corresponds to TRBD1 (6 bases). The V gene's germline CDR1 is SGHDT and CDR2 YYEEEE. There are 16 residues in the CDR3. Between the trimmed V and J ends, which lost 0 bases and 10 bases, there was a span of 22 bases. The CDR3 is CASSLAGGSRRGAYTF. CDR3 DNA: TGTGCCAGCAGCTTGGCCGGGGGCAGCCGCCGGGGGGCCTACACCTTC.

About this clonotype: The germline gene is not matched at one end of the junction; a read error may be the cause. The CDR3 here is CASSYGNRGGYIF. CDR3 DNA: TGTGCCAGTAGTTACGGGAACAGGGGCGGCTACATCTTC. J is TRBJ1-2 and V is TRBV6-6; TRBD1 matches at 7 bases. Germline CDR1 MNHNY, CDR2 SVGAGI (reference sequence). CDR3 length: 13 residues.

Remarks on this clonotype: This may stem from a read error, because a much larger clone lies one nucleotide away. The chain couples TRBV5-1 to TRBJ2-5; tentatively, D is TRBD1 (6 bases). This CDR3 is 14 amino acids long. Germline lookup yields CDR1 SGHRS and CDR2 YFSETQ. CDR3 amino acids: CASSSGQIQEAQYF. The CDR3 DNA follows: TGCGCCAGCAGCTCGGGACAAATACAAGAGGCCCAGTACTTC.

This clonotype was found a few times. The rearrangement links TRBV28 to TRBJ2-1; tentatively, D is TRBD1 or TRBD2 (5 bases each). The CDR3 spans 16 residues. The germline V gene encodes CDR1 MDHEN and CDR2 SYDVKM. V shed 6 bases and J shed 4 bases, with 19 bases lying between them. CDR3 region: CASSHPGPKRYNEQFF. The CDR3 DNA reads TGTGCCAGCAGCCACCCGGGGCCAAAAAGATACAATGAGCAGTTCTTC.

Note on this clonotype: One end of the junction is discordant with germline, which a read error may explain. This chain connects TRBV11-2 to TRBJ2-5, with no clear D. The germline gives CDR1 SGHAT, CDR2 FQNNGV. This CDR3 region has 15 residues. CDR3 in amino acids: CASGMGLGSQETHYF. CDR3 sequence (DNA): TGTGCCAGCGGCATGGGTCTGGGATCGCAAGAGACCCATTACTTC.

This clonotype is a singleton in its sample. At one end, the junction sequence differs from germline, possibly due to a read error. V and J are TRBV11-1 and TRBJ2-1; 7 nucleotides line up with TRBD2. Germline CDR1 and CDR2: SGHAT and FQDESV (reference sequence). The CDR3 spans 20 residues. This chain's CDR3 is CASGLSRVWLANGRKDEQFF. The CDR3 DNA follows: TGTGCCAGCGGCTTATCTCGTGTATGGTTGGCTAACGGGAGGAAGGATGAGCAGTTCTTC.

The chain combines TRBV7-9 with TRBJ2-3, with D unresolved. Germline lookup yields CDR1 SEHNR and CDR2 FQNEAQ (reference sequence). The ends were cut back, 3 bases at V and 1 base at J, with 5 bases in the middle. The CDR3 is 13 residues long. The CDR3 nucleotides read TGTGCCAGCAGCTTGGTGGGCACAGATACGCAGTATTTT. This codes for CASSLVGTDTQYF.

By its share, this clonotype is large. CDR3 sequence: CSVGDRTLTDTQYF. DNA for the CDR3: TGCAGCGTTGGGGACAGGACCCTCACAGATACGCAGTATTTT. The gene calls are TRBV29-1 and TRBJ2-3; 8 bases match TRBD1. V lost 4 bases, J lost 2 bases, and 5 bases stayed unmatched. The CDR3 contains 14 residues. In germline, CDR1 is SQVTM, CDR2 ANQGSEA.

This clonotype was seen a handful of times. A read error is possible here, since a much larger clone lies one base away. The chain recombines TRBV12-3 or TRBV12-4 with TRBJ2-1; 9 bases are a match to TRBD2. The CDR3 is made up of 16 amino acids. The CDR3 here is CASTLYVGSGSDEQFF. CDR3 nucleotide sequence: TGTGCCAGCACTTTATATGTTGGTAGCGGGAGCGATGAGCAGTTCTTC.

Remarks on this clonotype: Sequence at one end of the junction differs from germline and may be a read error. The CDR3 sequence: CASNPRLNSGNTIHF. The CDR3 DNA sequence: TGTGCCAGCAACCCCAGACTTAACTCTGGAAACACCATACATTTT. The genes are TRBV6-5 and TRBJ1-3; D uncertain. The germline V gene encodes CDR1 MNHEY and CDR2 SVGAGI. CDR3 size: 15 residues.

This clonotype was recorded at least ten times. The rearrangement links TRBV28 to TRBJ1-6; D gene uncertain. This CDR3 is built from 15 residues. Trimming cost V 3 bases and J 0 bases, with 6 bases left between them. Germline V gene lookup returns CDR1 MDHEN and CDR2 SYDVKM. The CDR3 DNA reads TGTGCCAGCAGTTTTACACACTCCTATAATTCACCCCTCCACTTT. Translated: CASSFTHSYNSPLHF.

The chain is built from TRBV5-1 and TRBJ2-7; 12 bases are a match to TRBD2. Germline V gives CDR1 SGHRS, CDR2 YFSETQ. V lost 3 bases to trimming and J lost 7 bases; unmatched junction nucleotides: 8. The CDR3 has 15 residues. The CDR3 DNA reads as TGCGCCAGCAGCTCCAGACTAGCGGGAGCGGGAGAGCAGTACTTC. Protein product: CASSSRLAGAGEQYF.

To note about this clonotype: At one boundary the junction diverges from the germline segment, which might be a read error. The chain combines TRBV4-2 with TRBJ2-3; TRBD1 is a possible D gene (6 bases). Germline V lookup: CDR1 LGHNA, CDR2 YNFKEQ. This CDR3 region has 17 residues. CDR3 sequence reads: CASSQVGSEGVTDTQYF. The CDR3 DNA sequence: TGTGCCAGCAGCCAAGTTGGGAGCGAGGGGGTCACAGATACGCAGTATTTC.